Shown below are 27 T cell receptor beta chains from a single sample sequenced in a study of blood T cell repertoires in COVID-19. Clones were sequenced by immunoSEQ multiplex PCR, and TCRdb holds only the in-frame ones, with some missing. The data show 120,000 or so clones, 85% seen once. The specimen was peripheral blood. Receptors were obtained from a man older than 75 with active or convalescent COVID-19.

This chain's CDR3 is CASSYFGTGSETQYF. DNA for the CDR3: TGTGCCAGCAGTTACTTCGGGACAGGGTCAGAGACCCAGTACTTC. The genes are TRBV6-6 and TRBJ2-5; 9 bases align to TRBD1. The CDR3 extends over 15 amino acids. The trim removed 1 base at V and 4 bases at J, leaving 4 bases unmatched. Germline-derived CDR1 and CDR2 are MNHNY and SVGAGI (reference sequence).

This clone was counted between two and nine times. This chain connects TRBV7-9 to TRBJ2-7, with a tentative D call TRBD1 (5 bases). The CDR3 length is 13 residues. In germline, CDR1 is SEHNR, CDR2 FQNEAQ (reference sequence). V shed 3 bases and J shed 3 bases, with 9 bases lying between them. The CDR3 reads CASSLGHDYEQYF. The CDR3 DNA follows: TGTGCCAGCAGCTTGGGGCACGACTACGAGCAGTACTTC.

J is TRBJ1-5 and V is TRBV2; possibly TRBD1 for D (6 bases). The V end was cut by 7 bases, the J end by 3 bases, with 19 bases between. Germline V lookup: CDR1 SNHLY, CDR2 FYNNEI. The CDR3 sequence is 16 residues long. This chain's CDR3 is CASTRTAGASNQPQHF. DNA of the CDR3: TGTGCCAGCACCAGAACAGCAGGGGCTTCCAATCAGCCCCAGCATTTT.

This chain links TRBV7-2 with TRBJ1-3, with D unresolved. The CDR3 is made up of 15 amino acids. V lost 4 bases and J 0 bases, leaving 10 bases between the germline ends. Germline V gene data show CDR1 as SGHTA and CDR2 as FQGNSA. In DNA form, the CDR3 reads TGTGCCAGCAGCTATTACTCCGGCTCTGGAAACACCATATATTTT. It codes for CASSYYSGSGNTIYF.

V and J are TRBV5-1 and TRBJ1-3, with TRBD1 matching over 8 bases. The CDR3 sequence is 14 residues long. J lost 4 bases, V lost 4 bases, and 4 bases had no gene match. The germline gives CDR1 SGHRS, CDR2 YFSETQ. The CDR3 coding sequence is TGCGCCAGCAGCACGCAGGGGGCAGGAAACACCATATATTTT. This sequence encodes CASSTQGAGNTIYF.

The J gene is TRBJ1-1, the V gene TRBV7-6, with 9 bases fitting TRBD1. V trimming: 3 bases; J trimming: 8 bases; junction bases outside the gene matches: 7. Germline CDR1 is SGHVS and CDR2 is FNYEAQ. This CDR3 comprises 14 residues. The CDR3 DNA reads as TGTGCCAGCAGCTTTACAACAGGGGGCAGAGAAGCTTTCTTT. It encodes CASSFTTGGREAFF.

The V gene is TRBV6-5, the J gene TRBJ2-7; 7 nucleotides agree with TRBD2. The V gene's germline CDR1 is MNHEY and CDR2 SVGAGI. The J segment lost 1 base and the V segment lost 2 bases, leaving 5 bases of the junction unmatched. The CDR3 spans 15 residues. The CDR3 region is CASSYGEGRSYEQYF. The CDR3 DNA follows: TGTGCCAGCAGTTACGGGGAGGGTAGGTCCTACGAGCAGTACTTC.

This clone was seen ten or more times. The chain combines TRBV5-4 with TRBJ2-1; 11 bases map to TRBD1. The germline gives CDR1 SGHNT, CDR2 YYREEE (reference sequence). This CDR3 comprises 15 residues. V dropped 4 bases and J dropped 3; count of bases not matched to a gene: 3. The CDR3 loop reads CASSTGTGGYNEQFF. The DNA of the CDR3 is TGTGCCAGCAGCACGGGGACAGGGGGCTACAATGAGCAGTTCTTC.

This clone was counted many times. The J gene is TRBJ2-7, the V gene TRBV5-5; 9 nucleotides align to TRBD2. The CDR3 is made up of 16 amino acids. Trimming at V came to 3 bases and at J to 6 bases, leaving 13 bases not matched to a gene. From germline, CDR1 is SGHKS and CDR2 YYEKEE (reference sequence). DNA of the CDR3: TGTGCCAGCAGCTCCATGAGGCGAGCGGGAGGAGGCGAGCAGTACTTC. Its protein is CASSSMRRAGGGEQYF.

V gene TRBV5-4 combines with J gene TRBJ1-4; D is uncertain. V was clipped by 0 bases and J by 4 bases, with 10 bases between them. CDR1 and CDR2 (germline): SGHNT, YYREEE (reference sequence). This CDR3 is built from 15 residues. The CDR3 region is CASSLDVTVNEKLFF. The CDR3 DNA is TGTGCCAGCAGCTTGGACGTCACAGTTAATGAAAAACTGTTTTTT.

This clone was seen only a few times. V is TRBV27 and J is TRBJ2-7; TRBD1 might be the D (6 bases). V shed 11 bases and J shed 4 bases, with 21 bases lying between them. The CDR3 loop spans 14 amino acids. Germline lookup yields CDR1 MNHEY and CDR2 SMNVEV (reference sequence). CDR3 amino acids: CAARKGQSPYEQYF. CDR3 in DNA: TGTGCCGCACGTAAGGGACAATCCCCATACGAGCAGTACTTC.

The J gene is TRBJ2-7, the V gene TRBV6-2 or TRBV6-3; the D is unclear. Germline CDR1 is MNHEY and CDR2 is SVGEGT. V shed 4 bases and J shed 3 bases, with 4 bases lying between them. The CDR3 contains 11 residues. CDR3: CASSSFYEQYF. The CDR3 coding sequence is TGTGCCAGCAGTTCGTTCTACGAGCAGTACTTC.

The gene calls are TRBV12-3 or TRBV12-4 and TRBJ1-2, with 7 bases fitting TRBD1. J was trimmed by 4 bases and V by 6 bases; bases with no gene match: 5. The CDR3 is made up of 13 amino acids. The CDR3: CASRKGGAYGYTF. The CDR3 DNA is TGTGCCAGCAGAAAAGGGGGCGCCTATGGCTACACCTTC.

The gene calls are TRBV19 and TRBJ1-5; 7 bases match TRBD1. CDR3 length: 15 residues. Trimming at V came to 4 bases and at J to 0 bases, leaving 3 bases not matched to a gene. CDR1 LNHDA and CDR2 SQIVND come from the germline V gene (reference sequence). The CDR3 is CASSRTGYSNQPQHF. CDR3 nucleotides: TGTGCCAGTAGTAGGACAGGATATAGCAATCAGCCCCAGCATTTT.

CDR3 sequence (DNA): TGTGCCAGCAGTGACAGGGTCAGGAGCAATCAGCCCCAGCATTTT. Translated: CASSDRVRSNQPQHF. The chain carries TRBV6-2 or TRBV6-3 and TRBJ1-5; 7 nucleotides agree with TRBD1. This CDR3 is 15 amino acids long. With V trimmed by 5 bases and J by 1 base, 5 bases remained unmatched. CDR1 is MNHEY, CDR2 SVGEGT, per germline.

The chain recombines TRBV27 with TRBJ2-2, with D possibly matching TRBD1 (6 bases). The CDR3 sequence is 15 residues long. The V end lost 3 bases, the J end lost 4 bases, and 12 bases lay between the germline ends. CDR1 is MNHEY and CDR2 is SMNVEV in the germline V gene (reference sequence). The CDR3: CASSLSGAATGELFF. The DNA for the CDR3 is TGTGCCAGCAGTTTGTCAGGGGCTGCCACCGGGGAGCTGTTTTTT.

The chain joins TRBV29-1 to TRBJ2-7; 9 nucleotides align to TRBD1. This CDR3 region has 13 residues. V shed 5 bases and J 7 bases; nucleotides not matched to a gene: 9. CDR1 and CDR2 from the germline V gene are SQVTM and ANQGSEA. CDR3 loop: CSVKVGQGREQYF. Here the CDR3 DNA reads TGCAGCGTTAAGGTAGGACAGGGGCGGGAGCAGTACTTC.

This clone was observed a handful of times. The V and J genes are TRBV5-1 and TRBJ2-5; 7 bases align to TRBD1. The CDR3 totals 14 residues. CDR1 SGHRS and CDR2 YFSETQ come from the germline V gene. V trimming: 1 base; J trimming: 4 bases; junction bases outside the gene matches: 4. CDR3 coding DNA: TGCGCCAGCAGCTTGACAGGGGAACGAGAGACCCAGTACTTC. Amino acid sequence: CASSLTGERETQYF.

The chain carries TRBV2 and TRBJ2-5; tentatively, D is TRBD1 (5 bases). The CDR3 consists of 15 residues. V was clipped by 2 bases and J by 0 bases, with 10 bases between them. Germline V CDR1 and CDR2: SNHLY, FYNNEI. CDR3 coding DNA: TGTGCCAGCAGTGAAAGGGGCGGTTACCAAGAGACCCAGTACTTC. This gives the protein CASSERGGYQETQYF.

This clone was counted a few times. The chain has TRBV14 and TRBJ2-5; 7 nucleotides match TRBD2. Germline CDR1 SGHDN, CDR2 FVKESK. The CDR3 loop spans 15 amino acids. V lost 2 bases and J lost 4; bases outside the gene matches: 7. The CDR3 protein is CASSQRQGGAETQYF. CDR3 nucleotides: TGTGCCAGCAGCCAAAGGCAGGGAGGGGCAGAGACCCAGTACTTC.

The DNA for the CDR3 is TGTGCCTGGAGTAGCCGGGACTATAGCAATCAGCCCCAGCATTTT. This encodes CAWSSRDYSNQPQHF. The chain is built from TRBV30 and TRBJ1-5; tentatively, D is TRBD1 (5 bases). V was trimmed by 2 bases and J by 0 bases, leaving 11 bases between them. The CDR3 contains 15 residues. Germline CDR1 reads GTSNPN; CDR2 reads SVGIG (reference sequence). Full variable domain (outside the CDR3, taken from reference TRBV30 and TRBJ1-5): SQTIHQWPATLVQPVGSPLSLECTVEGTSNPNLYWYRQAAGRGLQLLFYSVGIGQISSEVPQNLSASRPQDRQFILSSKKLLLSDSGFYLCAWSSRDYSNQPQHFGDGTRLSIL.

CDR3 region: CAWNDADEKLFF. The CDR3 DNA reads TGTGCCTGGAACGATGCGGATGAAAAACTGTTTTTT. This chain connects TRBV30 to TRBJ1-4; unclear D gene. CDR1 is GTSNPN, CDR2 SVGIG, per germline (reference sequence). The V gene lost 4 bases and the J gene lost 6 bases, with 9 bases spanning the gap. The CDR3 totals 12 residues.

The rearrangement uses TRBV7-3 and TRBJ2-1; 8 bases are shared with TRBD2. V was pared by 4 bases and J by 2 bases, with 4 bases of the junction left unmatched. The germline gives CDR1 SGHTA, CDR2 FQGTGA. The CDR3 runs 15 residues. This chain's CDR3 is CASSSAGVPYNEQFF. Here the CDR3 DNA reads TGTGCCAGCAGCTCAGCGGGAGTCCCCTACAATGAGCAGTTCTTC. Complete variable domain (other parts from reference TRBV7-3 and TRBJ2-1): GAGVSQTPSNKVTEKGKYVELRCDPISGHTALYWYRQSLGQGPEFLIYFQGTGAADDSGLPNDRFFAVRPEGSVSTLKIQRTERGDSAVYLCASSSAGVPYNEQFFGPGTRLTVL.

The DNA for the CDR3 is TGTGCCACCAGTGACAGGACTATCACAGATACGCAGTATTTT. Protein sequence: CATSDRTITDTQYF. V gene TRBV24-1 combines with J gene TRBJ2-3; TRBD2 might be the D (6 bases). Per the germline V gene, CDR1 is KGHDR and CDR2 is SFDVKD. V was trimmed by 4 bases and J by 2 bases, leaving 9 bases between them. The CDR3 extends over 14 amino acids.

The CDR3 region has the DNA TGTGCCAGCAGCAGAACAGGGGAGGTTCAGCCCCAGCATTTT. It encodes CASSRTGEVQPQHF. The rearrangement joins TRBV7-9 to TRBJ1-5; TRBD1 matches 7 bases. The CDR3 spans 14 residues. Looked up from germline, CDR1 is SEHNR and CDR2 is FQNEAQ (reference sequence). V shed 5 bases, J shed 6 bases, and the junction held 7 bases outside the gene matches.

The rearrangement uses TRBV25-1 and TRBJ1-6; D is uncertain. Germline lookup yields CDR1 MGHDK and CDR2 SYGVNS. V lost 4 bases and J 6 bases, leaving 7 bases between the germline ends. The CDR3 runs 13 residues. For the CDR3, the DNA is TGTGCCAGCAGTGGAATAGCTAATTCACCCCTCCACTTT. Its protein product is CASSGIANSPLHF.

The V and J genes are TRBV18 and TRBJ1-2, with D possibly TRBD1 on 6 matching bases. Trimming took off 7 bases at V and 3 bases at J, with 15 bases between the two ends. Germline-derived CDR1 and CDR2 are KGHSH and LQKENI. The CDR3 is made up of 14 amino acids. The CDR3 bases are TGTGCCAGCTTAGGACAGAGGGCTCACTATGGCTACACCTTC. Protein sequence: CASLGQRAHYGYTF.